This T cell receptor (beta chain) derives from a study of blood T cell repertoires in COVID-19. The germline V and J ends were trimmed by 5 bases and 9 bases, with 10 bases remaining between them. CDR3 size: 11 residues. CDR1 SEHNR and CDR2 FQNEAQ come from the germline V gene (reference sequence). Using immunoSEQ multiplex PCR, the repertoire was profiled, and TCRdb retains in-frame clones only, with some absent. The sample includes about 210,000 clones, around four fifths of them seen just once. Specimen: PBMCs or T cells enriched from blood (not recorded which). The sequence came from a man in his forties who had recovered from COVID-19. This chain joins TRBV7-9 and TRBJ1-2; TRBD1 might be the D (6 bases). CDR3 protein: CASSKRDSYTF. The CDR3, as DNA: TGTGCCAGCAGCAAGCGGGACAGCTACACCTTC.